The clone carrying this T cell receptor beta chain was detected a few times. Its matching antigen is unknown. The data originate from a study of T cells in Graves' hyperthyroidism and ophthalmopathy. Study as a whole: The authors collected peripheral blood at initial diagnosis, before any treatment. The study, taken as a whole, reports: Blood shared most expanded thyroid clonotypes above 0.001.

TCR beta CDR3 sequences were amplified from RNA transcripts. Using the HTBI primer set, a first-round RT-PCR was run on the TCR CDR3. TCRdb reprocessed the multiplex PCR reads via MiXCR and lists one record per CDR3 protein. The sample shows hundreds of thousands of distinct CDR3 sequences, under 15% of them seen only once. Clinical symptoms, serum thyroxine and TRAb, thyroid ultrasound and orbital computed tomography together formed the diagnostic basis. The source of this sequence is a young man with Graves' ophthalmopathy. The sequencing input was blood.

The CDR3 here is CASRQDRAPETQYF. The DNA of the CDR3 is TGTGCCAGCAGACAAGACAGGGCCCCAGAGACCCAGTACTTC. The chain combines TRBV27 with TRBJ2-5; TRBD1 agrees at 7 bases. CDR1 is MNHEY, CDR2 SMNVEV, per germline (reference sequence). J lost 4 bases, V lost 6 bases, and 8 bases had no gene match. CDR3 length: 14 amino acids.